The 24 T cell receptor beta chains listed next were all sequenced from one sample in a study of beta chain features in type 1 diabetes. Expressed TCRB transcripts were sequenced after all isolated RNA was converted to cDNA. Produced via immunoSEQ multiplex PCR; TCRdb's table is partial and in-frame only. The data hold nearly 350,000 clones, with around 8% observed a single time. Sequenced sample: central memory CD4+ T cells from blood. The origin of the receptors is a woman between 18 and 29 years old in good health.

The table lists this clone with a few counts. This sequence joins TRBV18 and TRBJ2-3; D gene unclear. Trimming removed 2 bases at V and 1 base at J, with 10 bases between. The CDR3 covers 15 residues. CDR1 and CDR2 from the germline V gene are KGHSH and LQKENI. In DNA form, the CDR3 reads TGTGCCAGCTCACCATGGGCCAAGGGCACAGATACGCAGTATTTT. As protein: CASSPWAKGTDTQYF.

This clone showed up many times. The V call is TRBV6-1, the J call TRBJ1-1; D is perhaps TRBD1 (5 bases). CDR1 is MNHNS and CDR2 is SASEGT in the germline V gene. V shed 7 bases and J shed 1 base, with 10 bases lying between them. This CDR3 spans 13 amino acids. The CDR3 loop reads CASTGRPNTEAFF. CDR3 DNA sequence: TGTGCCAGCACGGGGCGACCGAACACTGAAGCTTTCTTT.

This clone was counted many times. This sequence joins TRBV4-3 and TRBJ2-3, with 15 bases fitting TRBD2. Germline CDR1 is LGHNA and CDR2 is YSLEER. Trimming took 0 bases from V and 3 from J; bases not matched to a gene: 4. The CDR3 extends over 18 amino acids. CDR3 DNA: TGCGCCAGCAGCCAAGACCCCGGGACTAGCGGGAGGACAGATACGCAGTATTTT. Amino acids: CASSQDPGTSGRTDTQYF.

The genes are TRBV7-2 and TRBJ2-1, with 13 bases identical to TRBD2. Trimming at V came to 5 bases and at J to 9 bases, leaving 13 bases not matched to a gene. The germline gives CDR1 SGHTA, CDR2 FQGNSA. CDR3 length: 17 amino acids. The CDR3 is CASSQRPTSGRLAEQFF. For the CDR3, the DNA is TGTGCCAGCAGCCAAAGACCGACTAGCGGGAGGTTGGCTGAGCAGTTCTTC.

The rearrangement joins TRBV7-9 to TRBJ2-7, with D perhaps matching TRBD1 (5 bases). Deletions cut 1 base from V and 2 bases from J, with 12 bases between. This CDR3 spans 15 amino acids. Germline V gene lookup returns CDR1 SEHNR and CDR2 FQNEAQ (reference sequence). CDR3 sequence: CASSLERQSPYEQYF. As DNA, the CDR3 is TGTGCCAGCAGCTTAGAGCGACAGAGCCCCTACGAGCAGTACTTC.

This chain uses TRBV7-9 with TRBJ1-2, with D possibly being TRBD1 (5 bases). Germline V lookup: CDR1 SEHNR, CDR2 FQNEAQ (reference sequence). Trimming took 2 bases from V and 8 from J, leaving 12 bases between them. The CDR3 has 13 residues. CDR3 in amino acids: CASSLKMQGGYTF. The CDR3 nucleotides read TGTGCCAGCAGCTTAAAAATGCAGGGCGGCTACACCTTC.

This clone was detected a few times. This specimen includes other DNA sequences encoding the same CDR3. The chain uses TRBV20-1 and TRBJ1-1; tentatively, D is TRBD1 (5 bases). Germline CDR1 DFQATT, CDR2 SNEGSKA (reference sequence). CDR3 length equals 11 residues. V lost 3 bases and J lost 6, with 8 bases in between. The CDR3 coding sequence is TGCAGTGCTAGCGGGGGATCTGAAGCTTTCTTT. It codes for CSASGGSEAFF.

This chain joins TRBV11-2 and TRBJ2-3; no clear D gene. The germline V gene encodes CDR1 SGHAT and CDR2 FQNNGV. The CDR3 runs 12 residues. Trimming shortened V by 5 bases and J by 6 bases, and 9 bases separated the two germline ends. CDR3 nucleotide sequence: TGTGCCAGCAGCCCGAGTGTGGATACGCAGTATTTT. Its protein product is CASSPSVDTQYF.

This clone came up a few times. The rearrangement joins TRBV28 to TRBJ2-1; tentatively, D is TRBD1 or TRBD2 (5 bases each). In germline, CDR1 is MDHEN, CDR2 SYDVKM. Between the trimmed V and J ends, which lost 7 bases and 5 bases, there was a span of 18 bases. The CDR3 length is 15 residues. The CDR3 spells CASTPEGRGDNEQFF. CDR3 DNA: TGTGCCAGCACCCCCGAGGGTAGGGGCGACAATGAGCAGTTCTTC.

This clone has only a few counts. V usage is TRBV2 and J usage is TRBJ2-7, with D perhaps matching TRBD1 or TRBD2 (5 bases each). CDR1 SNHLY and CDR2 FYNNEI come from the germline V gene. This CDR3 spans 12 amino acids. Trimming left V 6 bases short and J 4 bases short, with 10 bases between. The CDR3 here is CASRGDVYEQYF. CDR3 DNA sequence: TGTGCCAGCAGGGGGGACGTGTACGAGCAGTACTTC. Combining the CDR3 with reference TRBV2 and TRBJ2-7 gives the whole variable domain EPEVTQTPSHQVTQMGQEVILRCVPISNHLYFYWYRQILGQKVEFLVSFYNNEISEKSEIFDDQFSVERPDGSNFTLKIRSTKLEDSAMYFCASRGDVYEQYFGPGTRLTVT.

This clone occurred once. The J gene is TRBJ2-7, the V gene TRBV5-4; D gene ambiguous. Between the trimmed V and J ends, which lost 0 bases and 5 bases, there was a span of 15 bases. This CDR3 contains 15 residues. Per germline, CDR1 SGHNT and CDR2 YYREEE (reference sequence). Here the CDR3 reads CASSLDWVKSHEQYF. In DNA, the CDR3 is TGTGCCAGCAGCTTGGACTGGGTTAAGTCCCACGAGCAGTACTTC. The full variable domain, with the rest looked up from reference TRBV5-4 and TRBJ2-7, is ETGVTQSPTHLIKTRGQQVTLRCSSQSGHNTVSWYQQALGQGPQFIFQYYREEENGRGNFPPRFSGLQFPNYSSELNVNALELDDSALYLCASSLDWVKSHEQYFGPGTRLTVT.

This clone came up many times. The rearrangement links TRBV19 to TRBJ2-7, with 9 bases lining up with TRBD2. Germline-derived CDR1 and CDR2 are LNHDA and SQIVND (reference sequence). The CDR3 is 15 amino acids. Trimming at V came to 3 bases and at J to 6 bases, leaving 9 bases not matched to a gene. The CDR3 nucleotides are TGTGCCAGTAGTATTGGGCGAGCGGGAGGCTCCGAGCAGTACTTC. Residues: CASSIGRAGGSEQYF.

This clone was seen once. A much larger clone sits a single nucleotide away, making a read error possible. The V and J genes are TRBV7-2 and TRBJ2-7; TRBD2 agrees at 7 bases. Trimming cost V 2 bases and J 2 bases; bases outside gene matches: 3. The CDR3 runs to 14 residues. CDR1 and CDR2 (germline): SGHTA, FQGNSA. CDR3 sequence (DNA): TGTGCCAGCAGCTTAATACGGGGGGCCTACGAGCAGTACTTC. Translated: CASSLIRGAYEQYF.

This clone was seen a handful of times. The rearrangement uses TRBV5-1 and TRBJ1-1; D ambiguous. V lost 4 bases and J lost 1, with 8 bases in between. In germline, CDR1 is SGHRS, CDR2 YFSETQ. This CDR3 spans 13 amino acids. Written as DNA, the CDR3 is TGCGCCAGCAGCAGGAGTGAGAACACTGAAGCTTTCTTT. Translated: CASSRSENTEAFF.

The V and J genes are TRBV6-5 and TRBJ1-2; 8 bases agree with TRBD1. J lost 4 bases, V lost 3 bases, and 7 bases had no gene match. CDR1 and CDR2 (germline): MNHEY, SVGAGI. The CDR3 spans 15 residues. The CDR3 reads CASSYVTGGGYGYTF. For the CDR3, the DNA is TGTGCCAGCAGTTATGTTACAGGGGGTGGCTATGGCTACACCTTC.

The chain couples TRBV27 to TRBJ2-7; no clear D. Germline-derived CDR1 and CDR2 are MNHEY and SMNVEV (reference sequence). V was cut by 4 bases and J by 0 bases, with 13 bases left in between. CDR3 length: 15 amino acids. CDR3 nucleotide sequence: TGTGCCAGCAGTTCGCGGCCGAGCAGCTCCTACGAGCAGTACTTC. Translating it yields CASSSRPSSSYEQYF.

This clone has more than one count but fewer than ten. The V and J genes are TRBV4-3 and TRBJ2-7; tentatively, D is TRBD1 (6 bases). Per the germline V gene, CDR1 is LGHNA and CDR2 is YSLEER. Trimming took 0 bases from V and 3 from J, leaving 21 bases between them. The CDR3 spans 18 residues. The CDR3 protein is CASSQERTRGFTVYEQYF. CDR3 in DNA: TGCGCCAGCAGCCAAGAGCGGACCAGGGGTTTCACTGTCTACGAGCAGTACTTC.

This chain uses TRBV18 with TRBJ2-7; 9 bases agree with TRBD1. There are 19 residues in the CDR3. The germline V gene encodes CDR1 KGHSH and CDR2 LQKENI. The J segment lost 3 bases and the V segment lost 6 bases, leaving 21 bases of the junction unmatched. The DNA of the CDR3 is TGTGCCAGCTCCCCAGGACTAGGGACAGGGAGGAGCAGCCGCTACGAGCAGTACTTC. Protein sequence: CASSPGLGTGRSSRYEQYF.

This clone appeared many times. V and J are TRBV23-1 and TRBJ1-5; unclear D gene. TRBV23-1 is given ORF status, its function remaining uncertain. The CDR3 consists of 12 residues. The V and J ends lost 5 bases and 6 bases respectively, with 8 bases between them. The chain's CDR3 is CASSFLRQPQHF. Here the CDR3 DNA reads TGCGCCAGCAGTTTTTTACGTCAGCCCCAGCATTTT.

This clone has at least ten counts. The chain links TRBV5-4 to TRBJ2-2; 7 positions agree with TRBD1. V lost 4 bases, J lost 0 bases, and 3 bases stayed unmatched. From germline, CDR1 is SGHNT and CDR2 YYREEE (reference sequence). The CDR3 contains 15 residues. The CDR3 protein is CASSHGQANTGELFF. The CDR3 DNA follows: TGTGCCAGCAGCCACGGACAGGCGAACACCGGGGAGCTGTTTTTT.

This clone was counted only a few times. The chain uses TRBV11-2 and TRBJ2-6; D remains ambiguous. The V gene's germline CDR1 is SGHAT and CDR2 FQNNGV. With 5 bases removed from V and 2 bases from J, the gap between germline ends came to 7 bases. The CDR3 consists of 14 residues. CDR3 protein: CASSVMAGANVLTF. The DNA of the CDR3 is TGTGCCAGCAGCGTAATGGCTGGGGCCAACGTCCTGACTTTC.

The chain uses TRBV7-8 and TRBJ2-1, with 9 nucleotides matching TRBD2. V lost 1 base to trimming and J lost 7 bases; unmatched junction nucleotides: 17. CDR1 and CDR2 from the germline V gene are SGHVS and FQNEAQ. The length of the CDR3 is 19 residues. CDR3 nucleotide sequence: TGTGCCAGCAGCTTAGGAACCGTCGGCGGGAGGGCCAGTAGTAATGAGCAGTTCTTC. Its protein is CASSLGTVGGRASSNEQFF.

The rearrangement links TRBV23-1 to TRBJ2-7, with D possibly matching TRBD1 (7 bases). TRBV23-1 is noted as an ORF with a role that remains uncertain. Trimming left V 4 bases short and J 1 base short, with 23 bases between. This CDR3 comprises 18 residues. The CDR3 DNA is TGCGCCAGCAGTCCTTCTTCCCCCGGGCAGGGGGGTTCCTACGAGCAGTACTTC. Translating it yields CASSPSSPGQGGSYEQYF.

This clone appeared a few times. The V gene is TRBV6-5, the J gene TRBJ2-3, with D uncertain. The CDR3 covers 15 residues. Germline V gene sequence: CDR1 MNHEY, CDR2 SVGAGI. Trimming took 0 bases from V and 2 from J, leaving 9 bases between them. The CDR3 spells CASSYSGVPTDTQYF. DNA for the CDR3: TGTGCCAGCAGTTACTCTGGAGTTCCCACAGATACGCAGTATTTT.